The clone carrying this T cell receptor beta chain was counted between two and nine times. The data were taken from a study of metastatic and nonmetastatic thyroid tumors. TCRdb used MiXCR to call clones anew from the PCR reads. The sample consists of about 39,000 clones, around 20% of them appearing once. Treatment of any kind had been given to no patient before thyroid surgery. Trimming took 4 bases from V and 0 from J, leaving 13 bases between them. This CDR3 comprises 15 residues. CDR1 and CDR2 (germline): MDHEN, SYDVKM. The TCR sequence derives from a female donor with papillary thyroid cancer or a benign thyroid nodule (not recorded which). Some clones in this sample may be carry-over from other donors' samples. This chain connects TRBV28 to TRBJ2-7; D remains ambiguous. The sample comprised blood. The CDR3 spells CASSSYVGGSYEQYF. The CDR3 coding sequence is TGTGCCAGCAGTTCGTACGTTGGTGGCTCCTACGAGCAGTACTTC.